This T cell receptor (beta chain) was sequenced in a study of beta chain features in type 1 diabetes. Blood was collected once per donor into heparin, averaging about 116 mL. Sorting based on CD45RO/CCR7/CD25/CD127/CD95/CD27 separated CD4+ naive, central memory, regulatory and stem cell-like memory cells. General observations from the study: Naive, central memory and Treg TCRB repertoires appeared more alike in patients than in healthy donors.

The study reverse transcribed the entire isolated RNA, so it sequenced expressed TCRB transcripts. Produced via immunoSEQ multiplex PCR; TCRdb's table is partial and in-frame only. This repertoire shows over 150,000 clones, approximately 13% found once; its top ten account for 0.55% to 0.8%. This clone was detected a few times. The antigen is unknown. One junction end does not reproduce the germline sequence, and a read error may be involved. This CDR3 is 13 amino acids long. CDR1 is SSHAT and CDR2 is FNYEAQ in the germline V gene (reference sequence). The rearrangement links TRBV7-7 to TRBJ2-7; TRBD1 is a possible D gene (6 bases). Sequenced sample: central memory CD4+ T cells from blood. The receptor comes from a woman younger than 30 in good health. The CDR3 DNA follows: TGTGCTAGCAGCAACAGGGAAGGATACGAGCAGTACTTC. Translated, it gives CASSNREGYEQYF. The variable domain in full, completed from reference TRBV7-7 and TRBJ2-7, reads GAGVSQSPRYKVTKRGQDVTLRCDPISSHATLYWYQQALGQGPEFLTYFNYEAQPDKSGLPSDRFSAERPEGSISTLTIQRTEQRDSAMYRCASSNREGYEQYFGPGTRLTVT.